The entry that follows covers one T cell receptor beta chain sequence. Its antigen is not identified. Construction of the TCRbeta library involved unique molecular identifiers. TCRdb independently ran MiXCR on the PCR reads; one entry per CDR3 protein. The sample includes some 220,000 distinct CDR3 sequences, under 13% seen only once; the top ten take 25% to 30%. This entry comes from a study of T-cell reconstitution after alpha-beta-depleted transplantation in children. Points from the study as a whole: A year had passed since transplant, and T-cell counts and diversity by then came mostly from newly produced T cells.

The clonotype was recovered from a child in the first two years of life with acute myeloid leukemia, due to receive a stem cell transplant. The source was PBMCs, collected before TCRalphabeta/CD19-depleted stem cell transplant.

CDR3 nucleotide sequence: TGTGCCAGCAGCTTGACAGGGAACAAAAACATTCAGTACTTC. Translating it yields CASSLTGNKNIQYF. J is TRBJ2-4 and V is TRBV5-4; a weak D match, TRBD1 (6 bases). The CDR3 length is 14 residues. CDR1 and CDR2 from the germline V gene are SGHNT and YYREEE (reference sequence). Trimming took off 1 base at V and 3 bases at J, with 8 bases between the two ends.